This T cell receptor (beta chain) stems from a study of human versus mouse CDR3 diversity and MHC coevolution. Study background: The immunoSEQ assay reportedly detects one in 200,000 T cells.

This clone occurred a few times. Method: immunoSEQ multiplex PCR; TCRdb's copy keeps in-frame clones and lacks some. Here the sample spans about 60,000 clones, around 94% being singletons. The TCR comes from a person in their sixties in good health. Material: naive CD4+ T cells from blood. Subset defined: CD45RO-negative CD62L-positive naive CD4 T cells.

In nucleotides, the CDR3 is TGTGCCAGCAAAGGGAGCTCTGGAAACACCATATATTTT. It specifies CASKGSSGNTIYF. The rearrangement joins TRBV2 to TRBJ1-3, with no clear D. The CDR3 covers 13 residues. V was cut by 7 bases and J by 0 bases, with 7 bases left in between. Germline-derived CDR1 and CDR2 are SNHLY and FYNNEI.